What follows are 14 T cell receptor beta chains derived from one specimen sequenced in a study of blood T cell repertoires in COVID-19. Generated by immunoSEQ multiplex PCR, the TCRdb table keeps only in-frame clones and is missing some. The sample yields hundreds of thousands of clones, under 90% seen once. Source material: PBMCs or T cells enriched from blood (not recorded which). These receptors were obtained from a man aged 40-49 years who had recovered from COVID-19.

The chain combines TRBV18 with TRBJ1-2, with D uncertain. V was clipped by 1 base and J by 7 bases, with 10 bases between them. The CDR3 runs 13 residues. Looked up from germline, CDR1 is KGHSH and CDR2 is LQKENI. Here the CDR3 reads CASSPREASGYTF. The DNA of the CDR3 is TGTGCCAGCTCACCACGGGAGGCCTCTGGCTACACCTTC. The whole variable domain, filled in from reference TRBV18 and TRBJ1-2, reads NAGVMQNPRHLVRRRGQEARLRCSPMKGHSHVYWYRQLPEEGLKFMVYLQKENIIDESGMPKERFSAEFPKEGPSILRIQQVVRGDSAAYFCASSPREASGYTFGSGTRLTVV.

The rearrangement joins TRBV6-5 to TRBJ2-7, with D possibly TRBD2 on 5 matching bases. The CDR3 has 15 amino acids. Germline CDR1 and CDR2: MNHEY and SVGAGI. V was clipped by 5 bases and J by 2 bases, with 16 bases between them. The CDR3 nucleotides read TGTGCCAGCAGTCAGGCCCTCGGGGATGCCTACGAGCAGTACTTC. Amino acids: CASSQALGDAYEQYF.

The chain has TRBV30 and TRBJ2-5; 7 bases map to TRBD2. V lost 5 bases to trimming and J lost 3 bases; unmatched junction nucleotides: 6. The CDR3 has 13 amino acids. Germline CDR1 reads GTSNPN; CDR2 reads SVGIG (reference sequence). The CDR3 DNA is TGTGCCTGGGGGAGGGGCGGGGAAGAGACCCAGTACTTC. Protein product: CAWGRGGEETQYF.

The chain links TRBV5-4 to TRBJ2-1; possibly TRBD2 for D (5 bases). V was pared by 6 bases and J by 7 bases, with 14 bases between. CDR3 length: 13 residues. Germline V gene lookup returns CDR1 SGHNT and CDR2 YYREEE (reference sequence). For the CDR3, the DNA is TGTGCCAGCACCACCATTGGCGGGAATGAGCAGTTCTTC. Encoded protein: CASTTIGGNEQFF.

This clone was detected a few times. J is TRBJ1-2 and V is TRBV4-3; 9 bases line up with TRBD1. V lost 0 bases, J lost 6 bases, and 11 bases stayed unmatched. The CDR3 extends over 17 amino acids. CDR1 is LGHNA and CDR2 is YSLEER in the germline V gene. The CDR3 reads CASSQDGTGKYSNGYTF. The CDR3 DNA reads as TGCGCCAGCAGCCAAGATGGGACAGGGAAATACTCTAATGGCTACACCTTC.

The chain recombines TRBV5-1 with TRBJ1-4; perhaps TRBD1 as D (6 bases). Deletions cut 4 bases from V and 3 bases from J, with 10 bases between. The CDR3 loop spans 14 amino acids. Germline loops: CDR1 SGHRS, CDR2 YFSETQ. This CDR3 reads CASSTGIPNEKLFF. The CDR3 region has the DNA TGCGCCAGCAGCACAGGGATTCCTAATGAAAAACTGTTTTTT.

This clone was detected a few times. The chain has TRBV2 and TRBJ2-7; TRBD2 agrees at 10 bases. This CDR3 comprises 16 residues. The V segment lost 5 bases and the J segment 3 bases; nucleotides outside the gene matches: 10. The germline V gene encodes CDR1 SNHLY and CDR2 FYNNEI. DNA of the CDR3: TGTGCCAGCAGTCTCCGTCTAGCGGGAGTACGCTACGAGCAGTACTTC. This sequence encodes CASSLRLAGVRYEQYF. The whole variable domain, filled in from reference TRBV2 and TRBJ2-7, reads EPEVTQTPSHQVTQMGQEVILRCVPISNHLYFYWYRQILGQKVEFLVSFYNNEISEKSEIFDDQFSVERPDGSNFTLKIRSTKLEDSAMYFCASSLRLAGVRYEQYFGPGTRLTVT.

This chain connects TRBV27 to TRBJ1-2, with 7 bases aligning to TRBD1. With 9 bases clipped from V and 4 bases from J, the junction kept 14 bases outside the gene matches. The CDR3 extends over 15 amino acids. Germline CDR1 is MNHEY and CDR2 is SMNVEV (reference sequence). CDR3 residues: CASRSGGRLLYGYTF. The CDR3 coding sequence is TGTGCCAGTCGTTCAGGGGGGCGGCTACTCTATGGCTACACCTTC.

Remarks on this clone: Distinct nucleotide sequences in the sample also encode this CDR3. The J gene is TRBJ1-1, the V gene TRBV6-4; 7 bases match TRBD1. Germline-derived CDR1 and CDR2 are MRHNA and SNTAGT. This CDR3 is built from 14 residues. Unmatched junction bases numbered 8, after V lost 6 bases and J lost 4 bases. CDR3 sequence: CASSVRQGGTEAFF. Here the CDR3 DNA reads TGTGCCAGCAGCGTAAGACAGGGCGGCACTGAAGCTTTCTTT.

The rearrangement links TRBV11-2 to TRBJ1-2; D uncertain. The V gene lost 1 base and the J gene lost 5 bases, with 17 bases spanning the gap. CDR1 and CDR2 (germline): SGHAT, FQNNGV. The CDR3 covers 16 residues. As DNA, the CDR3 is TGTGCCAGCAGCTTAGCACTAGCGGGAAGTAGATATGGCTACACCTTC. Amino acids: CASSLALAGSRYGYTF.

A single count supports this clone. A junction end diverges from the germline sequence, so it may reflect a read error. This rearrangement joins TRBV6-1 to TRBJ2-1; TRBD2 is a possible D gene (5 bases). This CDR3 comprises 14 residues. Germline-derived CDR1 and CDR2 are MNHNS and SASEGT. The CDR3 spells CASNEGSSYNEQFF. The DNA for the CDR3 is TGTGCCAGCAATGAAGGGAGCTCCTACAATGAGCAGTTCTTC.

The chain carries TRBV28 and TRBJ1-5, with D uncertain. This CDR3 has 18 residues. CDR1 is MDHEN, CDR2 SYDVKM, per germline. V shed 3 bases and J shed 3 bases, with 21 bases lying between them. The CDR3 region has the DNA TGTGCCAGCAGTTTGCCCGGAGGTTATGGACGGTACAATCAGCCCCAGCATTTT. Protein sequence: CASSLPGGYGRYNQPQHF.

The table lists this clone with a count of one. The chain employs TRBV9 and TRBJ2-2, with D unresolved. CDR1 SGDLS and CDR2 YYNGEE come from the germline V gene. Trimming took 3 bases from V and 0 from J, leaving 6 bases between them. This CDR3 is 14 amino acids long. CDR3 nucleotide sequence: TGTGCCAGCAGCGGACACACGAACACCGGGGAGCTGTTTTTT. Residues: CASSGHTNTGELFF. Drawing the rest from reference TRBV9 and TRBJ2-2, the complete variable domain is DSGVTQTPKHLITATGQRVTLRCSPRSGDLSVYWYQQSLDQGLQFLIQYYNGEERAKGNILERFSAQQFPDLHSELNLSSLELGDSALYFCASSGHTNTGELFFGEGSRLTVL.

This clone came up a few times. V usage is TRBV19 and J usage is TRBJ1-6; the D gene is possibly TRBD1 (6 bases). CDR3 size: 15 residues. Trimming cost V 4 bases and J 0 bases, with 7 bases left between them. CDR1 LNHDA and CDR2 SQIVND come from the germline V gene (reference sequence). In DNA form, the CDR3 reads TGTGCCAGTAGTAAGGGGGACTCCTATAATTCACCCCTCCACTTT. Amino acid sequence: CASSKGDSYNSPLHF.